The source of this T cell receptor beta chain is a study of blood T cell repertoires in COVID-19. The overall study: Sample material is recorded as cDNA or gDNA derived from T cells, B-cell-depleted T cells, or PBMCs.

In germline, CDR1 is SEHNR, CDR2 FQNEAQ (reference sequence). With 5 bases removed from V and 10 bases from J, the gap between germline ends came to 15 bases. This CDR3 comprises 14 residues. Recruitment covered under 25 US areas and drew participants whose ages spanned about 18 to 100 years. Participant reports of clinical history set cohort assignment. Study processing details: Estimated nucleated cell counts came from reference gene primer amplification. Clones were read by immunoSEQ multiplex PCR, and TCRdb kept only the in-frame ones, dropping some. For V, J and clone size, that table is used; D and trimming come from the DNA. The sample lists almost 400,000 clones, 70% to 90% seen once, with over 0.9% in the top ten.

This sequence joins TRBV7-9 and TRBJ1-6; TRBD1 is a possible D gene (5 bases). The clonotype was recovered from a woman aged 25 to 39 with acute COVID-19. Sequencing input: PBMCs or T cells enriched from blood (not recorded which). The CDR3 sequence is CASSQFRGGSPLHF. CDR3 bases: TGTGCCAGCAGCCAATTTAGGGGTGGGTCACCCCTCCACTTT.